Listed here are 10 T cell receptor beta chains from one sample, sequenced in a study of beta chain features in type 1 diabetes. The study reverse transcribed the entire isolated RNA, so it sequenced expressed TCRB transcripts. This table comes from immunoSEQ multiplex PCR, and its TCRdb copy is limited to in-frame clones, with some not included. The sample yields 430,000 or so clones, roughly 11% seen once. Sequenced sample: naive CD4+ T cells from blood. These receptors all stem from a woman between 18 and 29 years old in good health.

As DNA, the CDR3 is TGTGCCAGCAGCTTTAAGGGGTCTAGCGGTCTGAGCAGCAATGAGCAGTTCTTC. Encoded protein: CASSFKGSSGLSSNEQFF. The rearrangement uses TRBV7-9 and TRBJ2-1; 7 nucleotides line up with TRBD2. This CDR3 comprises 18 residues. J gave up 6 bases and V 3 bases, and 17 bases lay outside the gene matches. Germline V lookup: CDR1 SEHNR, CDR2 FQNEAQ (reference sequence).

This clone has only a few counts. The rearrangement links TRBV29-1 to TRBJ2-3; D may be TRBD1 or TRBD2 (5 bases each). Trimming stripped 0 bases from V and 3 bases from J, with 13 bases between. The CDR3 consists of 15 residues. Germline CDR1 reads SQVTM; CDR2 reads ANQGSEA. This chain's CDR3 is CSVEDLGVRTDTQYF. CDR3 bases: TGCAGCGTTGAAGATCTGGGGGTACGGACAGATACGCAGTATTTT.

This clone was found a few times. The chain carries TRBV7-9 and TRBJ2-6; D is uncertain. In germline, CDR1 is SEHNR, CDR2 FQNEAQ (reference sequence). Trimming pared 5 bases from V and 4 bases from J, leaving 12 bases between. The CDR3 covers 15 residues. The DNA for the CDR3 is TGTGCCAGCAGCCGCGGACGGATAGGGGCCAACGTCCTGACTTTC. This encodes CASSRGRIGANVLTF.

This sequence joins TRBV7-9 and TRBJ2-4; D gene uncertain. The length of the CDR3 is 15 residues. V gave up 1 base and J gave up 5 bases, with 12 bases separating them. The germline V gene has CDR1 SEHNR and CDR2 FQNEAQ (reference sequence). The CDR3 region is CASSLVGYRENIQYF. The CDR3 DNA reads TGTGCCAGCAGCTTAGTTGGGTACCGGGAAAACATTCAGTACTTC.

The chain employs TRBV10-3 and TRBJ1-4, with D possibly matching TRBD1 (6 bases). CDR3 length: 14 amino acids. Germline CDR1 reads ENHRY; CDR2 reads SYGVKD. V was pared by 4 bases and J by 5 bases, with 11 bases between. The CDR3 is CAISAGATNEKLFF. The CDR3 region has the DNA TGTGCCATCAGTGCGGGGGCGACAAATGAAAAACTGTTTTTT.

This sequence joins TRBV29-1 and TRBJ1-4; D is perhaps TRBD1 (6 bases). Trimming removed 4 bases at V and 7 bases at J, with 10 bases between. The CDR3 spans 12 residues. Per the germline V gene, CDR1 is SQVTM and CDR2 is ANQGSEA. CDR3 amino acids: CSVAGASEKLFF. CDR3 sequence (DNA): TGCAGCGTTGCAGGGGCTAGTGAAAAACTGTTTTTT.

A word on this clone: Additional DNA sequences in this sample encode the identical CDR3. This chain links TRBV7-9 with TRBJ1-1; 9 bases line up with TRBD1. Germline assignment: CDR1 SEHNR and CDR2 FQNEAQ (reference sequence). This CDR3 contains 14 residues. J lost 1 base, V lost 5 bases, and 2 bases had no gene match. CDR3 in DNA: TGTGCCAGCAGCCGGACAGGGGAGAACACTGAAGCTTTCTTT. Amino acid sequence: CASSRTGENTEAFF.

This clone was seen only a few times. V and J are TRBV13 and TRBJ1-4; perhaps TRBD1 as D (5 bases). The CDR3 runs to 12 residues. The V gene lost 6 bases and the J gene lost 11 bases, with 13 bases spanning the gap. Germline V gene sequence: CDR1 PRHDT, CDR2 FYEKMQ (reference sequence). The CDR3: CASRRGREKLFF. The CDR3, as DNA: TGTGCCAGCAGACGGGGGAGGGAGAAACTGTTTTTT.

The chain uses TRBV7-9 and TRBJ2-7; tentative D call: TRBD2 (6 bases). V dropped 2 bases and J dropped 4 bases, with 12 bases sitting between them. This CDR3 is built from 14 residues. From germline, CDR1 is SEHNR and CDR2 FQNEAQ (reference sequence). The CDR3 DNA reads TGTGCCAGCAGCTTACAACGGGAGAATTACGAGCAGTACTTC. Translation: CASSLQRENYEQYF.

There are a few counts of this clone. J is TRBJ1-5 and V is TRBV7-8; TRBD1 aligns across 9 bases. The CDR3 loop spans 16 amino acids. The V segment lost 5 bases and the J segment 2 bases; nucleotides outside the gene matches: 7. From germline, CDR1 is SGHVS and CDR2 FQNEAQ. Written as DNA, the CDR3 is TGTGCCAGCAGCCGCCGGGACAGGGTCGGCAATCAGCCCCAGCATTTT. This sequence encodes CASSRRDRVGNQPQHF.